This is a list of T cell receptor beta chains from one sample in a study of blood T cell repertoires in COVID-19. Libraries were prepared by immunoSEQ multiplex PCR; TCRdb keeps only in-frame clonotypes and omits some of them. Here the sample spans about 290,000 clones, roughly 88% being singletons. The sample was peripheral blood. The receptors were gathered from a woman aged 30 to 39 with active or convalescent COVID-19. Both conserved end residues are part of each CDR3. A D gene is named only where the DNA matches it firmly. The listing skips clone size in some rows; elsewhere it reads once, few, many or a size class.

j_gene | abundance | d_gene | v_gene | CDR3aa | CDR3nt
TRBJ1-6 | NA | NA | TRBV5-6 | CASSSQGWSSPLHF | TGTGCCAGCAGCTCACAGGGATGGAGTTCACCCCTCCACTTT
TRBJ1-6 | NA | NA | TRBV14 | CASSQGALPLHF | TGTGCCAGCAGCCAAGGAGCCCTCCCCCTCCACTTT
TRBJ2-1 | NA | NA | TRBV9 | CASSVFGSYNEQFF | TGTGCCAGCAGCGTATTCGGGTCCTACAATGAGCAGTTCTTC
TRBJ2-3 | NA | NA | TRBV30 | CAWSIGRDTQYF | TGTGCCTGGAGTATTGGGCGCGATACGCAGTATTTT
TRBJ1-6 | NA | NA | TRBV9 | CASSSGLGDSPLHF | TGTGCCAGCAGCTCCGGACTAGGCGATTCACCCCTCCACTTT
TRBJ2-3 | once | NA | TRBV21-1 | CASSNRTGTGSSTDTQYF | TGTGCCAGCAGCAATCGAACCGGGACAGGGTCTAGCACAGATACGCAGTATTTT
TRBJ1-6 | NA | NA | TRBV6-1 | CASSEVGRGTSPLHF | TGTGCCAGCAGTGAAGTAGGCAGGGGAACTTCACCCCTCCACTTT
TRBJ2-2 | once | NA | TRBV6-2/TRBV6-3 | CASSRPGLSTGTGELFF | TGTGCCAGCAGTAGACCGGGACTTAGTACCGGGACCGGGGAGCTGTTTTTT
TRBJ2-2 | NA | TRBD2 | TRBV11-1 | CASSPTDGRGTGELFF | TGTGCCAGCAGCCCGACGGACGGGAGGGGCACCGGGGAGCTGTTTTTT
TRBJ1-5 | few | TRBD1 | TRBV2 | CASTPGGSYNQPQHF | TGTGCCAGCACCCCAGGGGGGAGTTACAATCAGCCCCAGCATTTT
TRBJ1-2 | NA | NA | TRBV6-5 | CASSWGGRGYGYTF | TGTGCCAGCAGTTGGGGGGGGCGCGGCTATGGCTACACCTTC
TRBJ1-2 | NA | NA | TRBV14 | CASSHSVRGYTF | TGTGCCAGCAGCCATAGCGTCCGCGGCTACACCTTC
TRBJ2-6 | NA | TRBD2 | TRBV19 | CASTPGTSPNPGANVLTF | TGTGCCAGTACCCCCGGGACTAGCCCGAATCCTGGGGCCAACGTCCTGACTTTC
TRBJ2-3 | NA | NA | TRBV6-2/TRBV6-3 | CASSSLPTDTQYF | TGTGCCAGCAGTTCCCTCCCCACAGATACGCAGTATTTT
TRBJ2-1 | NA | NA | TRBV3-1/TRBV3-2 | CASSHARGPSYNEQFF | TGTGCCAGCAGCCACGCCAGGGGACCTTCCTACAATGAGCAGTTCTTC
TRBJ2-2 | NA | NA | TRBV12-3/TRBV12-4 | CASSVGGTGELFF | TGTGCCAGCAGCGTAGGGGGTACCGGGGAGCTGTTTTTT
TRBJ2-7 | NA | NA | TRBV5-5 | CASSSGGETILYEQYF | TGTGCCAGCAGCTCGGGTGGGGAGACAATCCTCTACGAGCAGTACTTC
TRBJ2-7 | NA | TRBD1 | TRBV27 | CASSLRDRGHEQYF | TGTGCCAGCAGTTTAAGGGACAGGGGCCACGAGCAGTACTTC
TRBJ1-1 | NA | NA | TRBV30 | CAFQGDTEAFF | TGTGCCTTCCAAGGGGACACTGAAGCTTTCTTT
TRBJ1-5 | NA | TRBD1 | TRBV9 | CASSVEGTGGYSNQPQHF | TGTGCCAGCAGCGTAGAGGGAACAGGGGGATATAGCAATCAGCCCCAGCATTTT
TRBJ1-4 | NA | TRBD1 | TRBV3-1/TRBV3-2 | CASSQGRGQGIEKLFF | TGTGCCAGCAGCCAAGGCCGCGGACAGGGTATTGAAAAACTGTTTTTT
TRBJ1-1 | NA | TRBD1 | TRBV5-4 | CASSSGQDTEAFF | TGTGCCAGCAGCTCGGGACAGGACACTGAAGCTTTCTTT
TRBJ1-1 | NA | TRBD1 | TRBV6-5 | CASKFTGVFTEAFF | TGTGCCAGTAAATTTACAGGGGTTTTCACTGAAGCTTTCTTT
TRBJ1-5 | NA | NA | TRBV2 | CASKGQSNQPQHF | TGTGCCAGCAAGGGGCAGAGCAATCAGCCCCAGCATTTT
TRBJ1-5 | NA | NA | TRBV19 | CASSIDRSPVSNQPQHF | TGTGCCAGTAGTATAGATCGAAGTCCAGTTAGCAATCAGCCCCAGCATTTT
TRBJ2-7 | few | TRBD2 | TRBV5-4 | CASRRSGAPGEQYF | TGTGCCAGTAGACGTAGCGGGGCCCCCGGCGAGCAGTACTTC
TRBJ1-6 | few | TRBD1 | TRBV5-1 | CASSLRQGGSYNSPLHF | TGCGCCAGCAGCCTCCGACAGGGGGGCTCCTATAATTCACCCCTCCACTTT
TRBJ1-2 | NA | TRBD1 | TRBV7-2 | CASSLDGRDRYGYTF | TGTGCCAGCAGCTTAGATGGGCGGGACAGATATGGCTACACCTTC
TRBJ2-7 | NA | NA | TRBV2 | CASSDGVANYEQYF | TGTGCCAGCAGTGACGGCGTAGCGAACTACGAGCAGTACTTC
TRBJ1-3 | NA | TRBD1 | TRBV7-2 | CASSRVTGLRNTIYF | TGTGCCAGCAGCCGCGTGACAGGGCTTAGGAACACCATATATTTT